What follows is one TCR beta chain and its context. Its antigen remains unidentified. This specimen belongs to a study of vaccination effects on CD4 cells after COVID-19. The V gene end was trimmed by 8 bases and the J gene end by 7 bases; junction bases not matched to a gene: 5. The CDR3 covers 13 residues. Sequencing used immunoSEQ multiplex PCR; TCRdb keeps in-frame clones, though not all of them. This sample has some 50,000 clones, with around 67% found just once. Cells that had been cultured for approximately eleven days were the source of isolated CD4+ T cells. Nucleocapsid antibody tests were negative, and the vaccine recipients had no prior SARS-CoV-2 infection.

Source: CD4+ T cells from PBMCs cultured without peptide, taken before COVID-19 vaccination. The source of this sequence is a human donor who received a COVID-19 vaccine. V is TRBV12-3 or TRBV12-4 and J is TRBJ1-6, with 7 bases that match TRBD1. CDR3 residues: CASQGQLNSPLHF. CDR3 DNA: TGTGCCAGCCAGGGACAGCTAAATTCACCCCTCCACTTT.